This T cell receptor (beta chain) emerged from a study of T cells expressing NK-cell markers. Study as a whole: TCR beta repertoires came from sorted CD3+CD56+NKG2C+, CD3+CD56+NKG2C- and CD3+CD56-NKG2C+ T cells. Among eight sequenced donors, seven carried HCMV seropositivity while one was seronegative.

Overall study findings and caveats: The leading position in the CD3+CD56-NKG2C+ fraction of a few donors also went to these clonotypes.

Comments on this clonotype: Its specificity is not known.

The germline V gene encodes CDR1 SQVTM and CDR2 ANQGSEA. The CDR3 length is 16 residues. Production of TCR beta cDNA relied on 5'RACE template switching with UMIs. TCRdb re-called the 5' RACE reads and catalogs CDR3 proteins one per entry, DNA excluded. Reported are around 280,000 distinct CDR3 sequences; the ten largest clones contain about 0.39%. The chain employs TRBV29-1 and TRBJ2-1; TCRdb picks TRBD1, but there is no DNA to check that call. Sequences were obtained from blood T cells: a sorted CD56 or NKG2C T cell subset, CD4+ or CD8+ T cells, or bulk PBMC T cells (not recorded which). This TCR derives from a man younger than 35 in good health. CDR3: CSVGIGGLNSYNEQFF.